These 2 T cell receptor beta chains were all obtained from the same sample, sequenced in a study of breast tumors, draining lymph nodes, adjacent tissues. TCRdb passed the multiplex PCR reads through MiXCR, listing each CDR3 protein once. This table has around 70,000 distinct CDR3 sequences, approximately 47% appearing once. Material: breast tumor tissue. The receptors derive from a female donor with breast cancer. Some clones in this sample may be carry-over from other donors' samples.

This clonotype was seen at least ten times. V and J are TRBV10-3 and TRBJ2-7; D gene uncertain. The CDR3 extends over 14 amino acids. Trimming cost V 2 bases and J 5 bases, with 13 bases left between them. Per the germline V gene, CDR1 is ENHRY and CDR2 is SYGVKD. For the CDR3, the DNA is TGTGCCATCAGTGAGAACCCGAAGCCCCACGAGCAGTACTTC. Protein product: CAISENPKPHEQYF.

This clonotype was recorded many times. The chain combines TRBV7-2 with TRBJ1-6, with 8 bases fitting TRBD1. Germline values: CDR1 SGHTA, CDR2 FQGNSA. Losses at the gene ends were 4 bases for V and 10 bases for J; bases not matched to a gene: 0. The CDR3 loop spans 12 amino acids. This CDR3 is CASSYRGSPLHF. The CDR3 region has the DNA TGTGCCAGCAGCTACAGGGGGTCACCCCTCCACTTT. Using reference TRBV7-2 and TRBJ1-6 for the parts outside the CDR3, the full variable domain is GAGVSQSPSNKVTEKGKDVELRCDPISGHTALYWYRQSLGQGLEFLIYFQGNSAPDKSGLPSDRFSAERTGGSVSTLTIQRTQQEDSAVYLCASSYRGSPLHFGNGTRLTVT.